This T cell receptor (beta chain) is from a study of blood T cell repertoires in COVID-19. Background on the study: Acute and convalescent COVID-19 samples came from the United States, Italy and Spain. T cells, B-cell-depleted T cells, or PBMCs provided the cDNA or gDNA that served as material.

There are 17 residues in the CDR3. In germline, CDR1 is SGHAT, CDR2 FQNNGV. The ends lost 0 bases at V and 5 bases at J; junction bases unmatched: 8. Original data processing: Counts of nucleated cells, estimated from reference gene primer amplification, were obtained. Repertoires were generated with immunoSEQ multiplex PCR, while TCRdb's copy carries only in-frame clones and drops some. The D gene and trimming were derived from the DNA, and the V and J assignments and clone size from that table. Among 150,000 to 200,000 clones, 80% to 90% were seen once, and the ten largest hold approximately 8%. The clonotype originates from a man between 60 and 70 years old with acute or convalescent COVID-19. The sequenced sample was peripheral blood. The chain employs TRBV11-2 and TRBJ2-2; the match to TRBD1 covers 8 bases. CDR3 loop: CASSLESRTGWTGELFF. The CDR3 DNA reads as TGTGCCAGCAGCTTAGAGTCCAGGACAGGGTGGACCGGGGAGCTGTTTTTT.